A selection of T cell receptor beta chains follows, all from one sample in a study of CD8 T cells in ankylosing spondylitis. In TCRdb, the 5' RACE reads were re-called with MiXCR into one record per CDR3 protein. The sample has about 540,000 distinct CDR3 sequences, about 13% seen once. Sequencing used blood, either unsorted or a sorted T cell fraction (not recorded which). Source of these receptors: a male donor with ankylosing spondylitis. The CDR3 runs from the conserved cysteine through the conserved F or W. Each record gives: D gene, V gene, J gene, clone size, CDR3 DNA, CDR3 protein. The D gene is left open where the match is weak. Clone size is given for some rows only: seen once, a few or many times, or a class if the clone is expanded.

>.|TRBV5-1|TRBJ2-2|few
TGCGCCAGCAGCTTGCTCTCGAACACCGGGGAGCTGTTTTTT
CASSLLSNTGELFF
>.|TRBV7-9|TRBJ1-4|.
TGTGCCAGCACCACCGGGGGGGGCGTTAATGAAAAACTGTTTTTT
CASTTGGGVNEKLFF
>.|TRBV20-1|TRBJ1-4|few
TGCAGTGCTAGCGGGACAACTAATGAAAAACTGTTTTTT
CSASGTTNEKLFF
>.|TRBV7-9|TRBJ2-3|.
TGTGCCAGCAGCCGGCAGGGCTACACAGATACGCAGTATTTT
CASSRQGYTDTQYF
>TRBD1|TRBV29-1|TRBJ2-6|few
TGCAGCGTTGTGGTGGAGTGGGACAGGGGCTCTGGGGCCAACGTCCTGACTTTC
CSVVVEWDRGSGANVLTF
>.|TRBV2|TRBJ1-4|.
TGTGCCAGCAGTGAAGGTCTCAGAGTTTTTACTAATGAAAAACTGTTTTTT
CASSEGLRVFTNEKLFF
>.|TRBV5-6|TRBJ2-7|.
TGTGCCAGCAGCCCCGGAGGGGTGAGGAGGGTGCCATTCGACGAGCAGTACTTC
CASSPGGVRRVPFDEQYF
>.|TRBV11-2|TRBJ2-1|.
TGTGCCAGCAGCTTAGGGATCGACGATGAGCAGTTCTTC
CASSLGIDDEQFF
>TRBD1|TRBV20-1|TRBJ1-5|.
TGCAGTGCTAGACACCCAGGGGGTAGCAATCAGCCCCAGCATTTT
CSARHPGGSNQPQHF
>TRBD1|TRBV12-3/TRBV12-4|TRBJ1-1|many
TGTGCCAGCAGTTTAAGGGGGCTGAACACTGAAGCTTTCTTT
CASSLRGLNTEAFF
>TRBD2|TRBV29-1|TRBJ2-3|.
TGCAGCGTAAGACGGGATTTGGGAGGGACAGATACGCAGTATTTT
CSVRRDLGGTDTQYF
>TRBD1|TRBV20-1|TRBJ1-4|few
TGCAGTGCTAGACGGATAACAGGGGGGCGGGGGGATGAAAAACTGTTTTTT
CSARRITGGRGDEKLFF
>TRBD2|TRBV7-9|TRBJ2-7|.
TGTGCCAGCAGCCACGGACTAGCGGGAGTCAGTTACGAGCAGTGCTTC
CASSHGLAGVSYEQCF
>TRBD2|TRBV5-1|TRBJ2-1|many
TGCGCCAGCAGCCCGACTAGCGGGAACAATGAGCAGTTCTTC
CASSPTSGNNEQFF
>TRBD2|TRBV11-2|TRBJ2-7|.
TGTGCCAGCAGCTTCACTAGCGGGAGGGCCTACGAGCAGTACTTC
CASSFTSGRAYEQYF
>TRBD2|TRBV20-1|TRBJ2-5|.
TGCAGTGCTAGGGCCGGGACTAGCCAGGAGACCCAGTACTTC
CSARAGTSQETQYF
>.|TRBV12-3/TRBV12-4|TRBJ2-5|few
TGTGCCAGCAGTTTACCCAGGGGAGGCCAAGAGACCCAGTACTTC
CASSLPRGGQETQYF
>TRBD2|TRBV4-2|TRBJ2-1|.
TGTGCCAGCAGCCAAGAAGGCGGGAGAGAGGAGCAGTTCTTC
CASSQEGGREEQFF
>TRBD1|TRBV20-1|TRBJ2-5|few
TGCAGTGCTAGAGAGTGGGACAGGGGGCGGGAGACCCAGTACTTC
CSAREWDRGRETQYF
>TRBD1|TRBV27|TRBJ2-4|few
TGTGCCAGCAGTAGACAGGGGATAGCCAAAAACATTCAGTACTTC
CASSRQGIAKNIQYF
>.|TRBV10-3|TRBJ2-7|.
TGTGCCATCAGTGATCTCGCAGGCGACTCCTACGAGCAGTACTTC
CAISDLAGDSYEQYF
>TRBD1|TRBV9|TRBJ1-1|few
TGTGCCAGCAGCGCGGGACAGGGGAGGAGTGAAGCTTTCTTT
CASSAGQGRSEAFF
>.|TRBV7-2|TRBJ2-1|many
TGTGCCAGCAGCACTCGACAGACGAATGAGCAGTTCTTC
CASSTRQTNEQFF
>.|TRBV3-1|TRBJ2-4|.
TGTGCCAGCAGCCACGGGTCCAAAAACATTCAGTACTTC
CASSHGSKNIQYF
>TRBD1|TRBV27|TRBJ2-7|few
TGTGCCAGCAGTGGCAGGGGGCTCCCTTCCTACGAGCAGTACTTC
CASSGRGLPSYEQYF
>.|TRBV14|TRBJ1-5|many
TGTGCCAGCAGCCAAGAGTCCCTCAAAACGTATCAGCCCCAGCATTTT
CASSQESLKTYQPQHF
>.|TRBV12-3/TRBV12-4|TRBJ2-2|many
TGTGCCAGCAGTCCTAGGGGCTCCGGAGGCACCGGGGAGCTGTTTTTT
CASSPRGSGGTGELFF
>.|TRBV12-3/TRBV12-4|TRBJ2-5|few
TGTGCCAGCAGTCGGGACGGAAACCAAGAGACCCAGTACTTC
CASSRDGNQETQYF
>.|TRBV19|TRBJ1-4|few
TGTGCCAGTAGCACAGGGCTTGAAAAACTGTTTTTT
CASSTGLEKLFF
>TRBD2|TRBV10-3|TRBJ2-5|many
TGTGCCATCAGTGACGTACCAGCGGGAGGAGGCGAGACCCAGTACTTC
CAISDVPAGGGETQYF
>.|TRBV20-1|TRBJ1-1|few
TGCAGTGCTAGGGGCCTTCAGGGATCTAACACTGAAGCTTTCTTT
CSARGLQGSNTEAFF
>TRBD2|TRBV7-9|TRBJ2-5|few
TGTGCCAGCAGCAAGCGGGAACAAGAGACCCAGTACTTC
CASSKREQETQYF
>.|TRBV7-2|TRBJ1-5|.
TGTGCCAGCAGCTTTTCACAGGGCTCTCAGCCCCAGCATTTT
CASSFSQGSQPQHF
>.|TRBV11-2|TRBJ2-7|many
TGTGCCAGCAGCTTAGGGGCACCTTACGAGCAGTACTTC
CASSLGAPYEQYF
>.|TRBV5-1|TRBJ2-5|many
TGCGCCAGCAGACCACAAGGCGCCCAAGAGACCCAGTACTTC
CASRPQGAQETQYF
>TRBD1|TRBV20-1|TRBJ1-6|many
TGCAGTGCAGGGGGCAGGATGTCACCCCTCCACTTT
CSAGGRMSPLHF
>TRBD1|TRBV12-5|TRBJ2-1|few
TGTGCTAGTGGGAGGGACAGGGTAGGCGATGAGCAGTTCTTC
CASGRDRVGDEQFF
>.|TRBV5-1|TRBJ2-2|few
TGCGCCAGCAGCTTATCAGGGAAGAACACCGGGGAGCTGTTTTTT
CASSLSGKNTGELFF
>.|TRBV4-1|TRBJ1-5|many
TGCGCCAGCAGCCAAGTGGTGGGTCCGGGACTTCGCAATCAGCCCCAGCATTTT
CASSQVVGPGLRNQPQHF
>TRBD1|TRBV7-9|TRBJ1-6|.
TGTGCCAGCAGCTCATTGGACAGGCCCTTCGATTCACCCCTCCACTTT
CASSSLDRPFDSPLHF
>.|TRBV7-9|TRBJ2-1|.
TGTGCCAGCAGCTTACGGCCCCTAGACGACGGGAAGGATGAGCAGTTCTTC
CASSLRPLDDGKDEQFF
>.|TRBV4-2|TRBJ1-5|few
TGTGCCAGCAGCCCCACCGACGGGACTTATCAGCCCCAGCATTTT
CASSPTDGTYQPQHF
>TRBD1|TRBV24-1|TRBJ2-3|.
TGTGCCACCAGTGCCCACAGGGGTTCGAGCACAGATACGCAGTATTTT
CATSAHRGSSTDTQYF
>.|TRBV5-1|TRBJ1-1|few
TGCGCCAGCAGCCCGCCTTCGGGCAGGCGGAACACTGAAGCTTTCTTT
CASSPPSGRRNTEAFF
>TRBD2|TRBV5-1|TRBJ2-3|.
TGCGCCAGCAGCTTGGGACTAGCGGGAGGACTCACAGATACGCAGTATTTT
CASSLGLAGGLTDTQYF
>.|TRBV10-1|TRBJ2-3|.
TGCGCCAGCAGTGAGTATGGCAGGGACACAGATACGCAGTATTTT
CASSEYGRDTDTQYF
>TRBD2|TRBV11-2|TRBJ2-3|few
TGTGCCAGCAGCTACAACGGGGGTCTTAGCGGGAGTGTTGAAGATACGCAGTATTTT
CASSYNGGLSGSVEDTQYF
>TRBD1|TRBV12-3/TRBV12-4|TRBJ1-3|.
TGTGCCAGCAGTGGCCGGGACAGGGACGGAAACACCATATATTTT
CASSGRDRDGNTIYF
>.|TRBV7-9|TRBJ2-7|few
TGTGCCAGCAGCTTAGGGGCAGGCTCGCTGACCTACGAGCAGTACTTC
CASSLGAGSLTYEQYF
>.|TRBV5-1|TRBJ1-5|many
TGCGCCAGCAGCTTGGCGGGGATGAATCAGCCCCAGCATTTT
CASSLAGMNQPQHF
>TRBD1|TRBV19|TRBJ1-1|.
TGTGCCAGTGCGTGGACAGGGGATATGAACACTGAAGCTTTCTTT
CASAWTGDMNTEAFF
>.|TRBV5-1|TRBJ1-1|.
TGCGCCAGCAGCTTGGCAGGGACATTTAACACTGAAGCTTTCTTT
CASSLAGTFNTEAFF
>TRBD2|TRBV10-3|TRBJ2-1|.
TGTGCCATCAGTGAACCGGGAGGAAGGTACAATGAGCAGTTCTTC
CAISEPGGRYNEQFF
>.|TRBV12-3/TRBV12-4|TRBJ1-1|.
TGTGCCAGCACACCCCTTGGGGCTGAAGCTTTCTTT
CASTPLGAEAFF
>TRBD1|TRBV2|TRBJ1-5|many
TGTGCCAGCTTATCAGGGGGCAGCAATCAGCCCCAGCATTTT
CASLSGGSNQPQHF